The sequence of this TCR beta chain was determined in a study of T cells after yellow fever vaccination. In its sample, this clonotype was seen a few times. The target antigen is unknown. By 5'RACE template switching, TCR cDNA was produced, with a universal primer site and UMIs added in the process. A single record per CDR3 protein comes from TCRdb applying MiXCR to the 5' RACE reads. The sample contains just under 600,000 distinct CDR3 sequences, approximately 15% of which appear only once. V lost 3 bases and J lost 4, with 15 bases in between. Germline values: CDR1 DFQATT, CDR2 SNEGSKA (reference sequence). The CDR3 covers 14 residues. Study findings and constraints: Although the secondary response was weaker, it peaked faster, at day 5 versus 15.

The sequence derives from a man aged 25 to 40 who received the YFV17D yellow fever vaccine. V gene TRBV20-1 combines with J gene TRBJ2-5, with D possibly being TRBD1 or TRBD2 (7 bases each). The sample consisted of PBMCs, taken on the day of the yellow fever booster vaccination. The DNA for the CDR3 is TGCAGTGCTAGGACAGGGAGGGATCGAGAGACCCAGTACTTC. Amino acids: CSARTGRDRETQYF.